This T cell receptor beta chain was recovered during a study of beta chain features in type 1 diabetes. In the study overall: Patients looked much like healthy donors when it came to age, gender and cell yields.

Investigators reverse transcribed all isolated RNA, so they sequenced expressed TCRB transcripts. This table comes from immunoSEQ multiplex PCR, and its TCRdb copy is limited to in-frame clones, with some not included. The table records about 110,000 clones, 40% of them present only once. This clone occurred a few times. The authors took one heparinised blood draw, averaging roughly 100 mL, from each donor. In germline, CDR1 is MNHEY, CDR2 SMNVEV (reference sequence). The CDR3 extends over 16 amino acids. Unmatched junction bases numbered 5, after V lost 2 bases and J lost 1 base. This sequence originates from a woman aged 18-35 years in good health. Sequenced material: stem cell memory CD4+ T cells from blood. The chain recombines TRBV27 with TRBJ2-5, with TRBD2 identical over 9 bases. CDR3 amino acids: CASSLQGGRAQETQYF. The CDR3 bases are TGTGCCAGCAGTTTACAAGGCGGGAGGGCCCAAGAGACCCAGTACTTC.